This is a list of T cell receptor beta chains from one sample in a study of blood T cells in healthy people across ages. Using its own MiXCR run on the 5' RACE reads, TCRdb lists one record per CDR3 protein. The sample lists hundreds of thousands of distinct CDR3 sequences, 24% seen once, with around 10% in the top ten. This sample was also put to use in a study of T cells of mothers and their children.

The sample was blood. These receptors were collected from a boy aged 5-17 years in good health. CDR3s leave out the opening cysteine and the closing phenylalanine or tryptophan. For some rows the clone size is stated as once, few or many, or as a class when expanded; others skip it.

V gene: TRBV28
clone size: .
J gene: TRBJ1-1
CDR3 protein: ASAYLNTEAF

V gene: TRBV20-1
clone size: few
J gene: TRBJ2-7
CDR3 protein: SARGDLGQGYEQY

V gene: TRBV20-1
clone size: .
J gene: TRBJ2-1
CDR3 protein: SAPDRAEF

V gene: TRBV12-3/TRBV12-4
clone size: .
J gene: TRBJ2-2
CDR3 protein: ASSLSQAGELF

V gene: TRBV19
clone size: .
J gene: .
CDR3 protein: ASRDYSGSRYNEQF

V gene: TRBV28
clone size: many
J gene: TRBJ2-7
CDR3 protein: ASSLRDRAYEQY

V gene: TRBV5-1
clone size: .
J gene: TRBJ2-2
CDR3 protein: ASSLGPPAGELF

V gene: TRBV7-9
clone size: .
J gene: TRBJ1-2
CDR3 protein: ASSRQPRMDYGYT

V gene: TRBV4-3
clone size: few
J gene: TRBJ2-7
CDR3 protein: ASSQDWERRNYEQY

V gene: TRBV28
clone size: .
J gene: TRBJ2-7
CDR3 protein: ASSFAGRLAGGEQY

V gene: TRBV27
clone size: few
J gene: TRBJ2-3
CDR3 protein: ASSPGGGSTDTQY

V gene: TRBV20-1
clone size: few
J gene: TRBJ2-5
CDR3 protein: SLGWSGETQY

V gene: TRBV7-2
clone size: .
J gene: TRBJ1-5
CDR3 protein: ASSLAGDSNQPQH

V gene: TRBV9
clone size: few
J gene: .
CDR3 protein: ASGRGASYEQY

V gene: TRBV7-2
clone size: .
J gene: TRBJ1-1
CDR3 protein: ASSPSLRITTEAF

V gene: TRBV7-2
clone size: .
J gene: TRBJ2-1
CDR3 protein: ASSLEGGILNEQF

V gene: TRBV5-1
clone size: few
J gene: TRBJ1-2
CDR3 protein: ASSQGAGYT

V gene: TRBV7-8
clone size: few
J gene: TRBJ1-1
CDR3 protein: ASSLGGGGPEAF

V gene: TRBV7-9
clone size: .
J gene: TRBJ1-4
CDR3 protein: ASSHNGRGYEKLF

V gene: TRBV7-2
clone size: .
J gene: TRBJ2-3
CDR3 protein: ASSAILATSTDTQY

V gene: TRBV2
clone size: .
J gene: TRBJ1-4
CDR3 protein: ASRSLPGQGPTNEKLF

V gene: TRBV7-9
clone size: .
J gene: TRBJ1-4
CDR3 protein: ASSRSGSRTGSEKLF

V gene: TRBV6-2/TRBV6-3
clone size: .
J gene: TRBJ2-5
CDR3 protein: ASSRPLKGSYQETQY

V gene: TRBV6-6
clone size: once
J gene: TRBJ2-7
CDR3 protein: ASSSPGLRGPNEQY

V gene: TRBV5-6
clone size: .
J gene: TRBJ1-4
CDR3 protein: ASSLDRQFNEKLF

V gene: TRBV28
clone size: .
J gene: TRBJ2-7
CDR3 protein: ASSRKAWGPYEQY

V gene: TRBV6-6
clone size: few
J gene: TRBJ1-3
CDR3 protein: ASSYVQGTSGNTIY

V gene: TRBV9
clone size: .
J gene: TRBJ2-7
CDR3 protein: ASSVGGSPLEQY

V gene: TRBV18
clone size: .
J gene: TRBJ1-1
CDR3 protein: ASSTQGWGEAF

V gene: TRBV29-1
clone size: .
J gene: TRBJ2-5
CDR3 protein: SVEVGWGAETQY

V gene: TRBV7-3
clone size: once
J gene: TRBJ1-6
CDR3 protein: ASSLPGGGSSYNSPLH

V gene: TRBV7-9
clone size: .
J gene: TRBJ2-7
CDR3 protein: ASSLTQGANEQY

V gene: TRBV29-1
clone size: few
J gene: TRBJ2-5
CDR3 protein: SVVAGDQTQY

V gene: TRBV4-3
clone size: few
J gene: TRBJ1-1
CDR3 protein: ASSQVGSVSGSTEAF

V gene: TRBV11-2
clone size: few
J gene: .
CDR3 protein: ASRTISGGSYEQY

V gene: TRBV4-3
clone size: .
J gene: TRBJ2-6
CDR3 protein: ASSQDDWGSSGADVLT

V gene: TRBV28
clone size: many
J gene: .
CDR3 protein: ASRVGGGAGNEQY

V gene: TRBV7-9
clone size: once
J gene: TRBJ2-3
CDR3 protein: ASSTLAPDTQY

V gene: TRBV7-2
clone size: .
J gene: TRBJ2-1
CDR3 protein: ASSLGPGLEDNEQF

V gene: TRBV4-2
clone size: few
J gene: TRBJ2-3
CDR3 protein: ASSPHSRTDTQY

V gene: TRBV20-1
clone size: .
J gene: .
CDR3 protein: SARDEGGGTEQF

V gene: TRBV20-1
clone size: few
J gene: TRBJ1-6
CDR3 protein: SAREGQGKGSPLH

V gene: TRBV5-1
clone size: many
J gene: TRBJ2-3
CDR3 protein: ASSYQAGSFTDTQY

V gene: TRBV29-1
clone size: .
J gene: TRBJ2-2
CDR3 protein: SVGGPSNTGELF

V gene: TRBV10-3
clone size: many
J gene: TRBJ2-5
CDR3 protein: ATGRTQETQY

V gene: TRBV7-9
clone size: .
J gene: TRBJ2-7
CDR3 protein: ASSPTSDYYEQY

V gene: TRBV18
clone size: .
J gene: TRBJ2-1
CDR3 protein: ASSPHERAYYNEQF

V gene: TRBV28
clone size: few
J gene: TRBJ2-1
CDR3 protein: ASSHARGRLLYNEQF

V gene: TRBV12-3/TRBV12-4
clone size: many
J gene: TRBJ2-5
CDR3 protein: ASSPRGPGKTQY

V gene: TRBV12-3/TRBV12-4
clone size: .
J gene: TRBJ2-7
CDR3 protein: ASSLGTGQAEQY

V gene: TRBV20-1
clone size: .
J gene: TRBJ2-5
CDR3 protein: SARDPRGVGETQY

V gene: TRBV20-1
clone size: .
J gene: TRBJ2-4
CDR3 protein: SAGGNGDIQY

V gene: TRBV4-2
clone size: few
J gene: TRBJ2-7
CDR3 protein: ASSQETGSGEQY

V gene: TRBV12-3/TRBV12-4
clone size: few
J gene: TRBJ2-1
CDR3 protein: ASSSEINSHPY

V gene: TRBV9
clone size: few
J gene: TRBJ2-7
CDR3 protein: ASSPGGAPEQY

V gene: TRBV6-2/TRBV6-3
clone size: .
J gene: TRBJ1-4
CDR3 protein: ASSYPGSDATNEKLF

V gene: TRBV20-1
clone size: .
J gene: TRBJ2-7
CDR3 protein: SGRRERSHEQY

V gene: TRBV7-9
clone size: few
J gene: TRBJ2-7
CDR3 protein: ASSFPQGEQY

V gene: TRBV24-1
clone size: few
J gene: TRBJ2-5
CDR3 protein: ATSDPYQETQY